This TCR beta chain comes out of a study of blood T cell repertoires in COVID-19. Study information: Samples representing acute and convalescent COVID-19 were sourced from the United States, Italy and Spain. T cells, B-cell-depleted T cells, or PBMCs supplied cDNA or gDNA.

In the original processing: Estimation of nucleated cell counts was performed using reference gene primer amplification. Data came from immunoSEQ multiplex PCR; TCRdb stores just in-frame clones and leaves some out. The V and J calls and the clone size are those of that table, but D and trimming were determined from the DNA. The table includes around 100,000 clones, around 83% detected once. This receptor was taken from a human donor in a cohort sampled during active COVID-19. Sequencing was carried out using peripheral blood.

The CDR3 here is CASSLGGQGYGNTIYF. CDR3 nucleotide sequence: TGCGCCAGCAGCTTGGGCGGACAGGGGTATGGAAACACCATATATTTT. This chain uses TRBV5-1 with TRBJ1-3, with TRBD1 matching over 9 bases. The V and J ends lost 0 bases and 3 bases, in that order; junction bases with no gene match: 4. The CDR3 extends over 16 amino acids. Germline V gene data show CDR1 as SGHRS and CDR2 as YFSETQ.